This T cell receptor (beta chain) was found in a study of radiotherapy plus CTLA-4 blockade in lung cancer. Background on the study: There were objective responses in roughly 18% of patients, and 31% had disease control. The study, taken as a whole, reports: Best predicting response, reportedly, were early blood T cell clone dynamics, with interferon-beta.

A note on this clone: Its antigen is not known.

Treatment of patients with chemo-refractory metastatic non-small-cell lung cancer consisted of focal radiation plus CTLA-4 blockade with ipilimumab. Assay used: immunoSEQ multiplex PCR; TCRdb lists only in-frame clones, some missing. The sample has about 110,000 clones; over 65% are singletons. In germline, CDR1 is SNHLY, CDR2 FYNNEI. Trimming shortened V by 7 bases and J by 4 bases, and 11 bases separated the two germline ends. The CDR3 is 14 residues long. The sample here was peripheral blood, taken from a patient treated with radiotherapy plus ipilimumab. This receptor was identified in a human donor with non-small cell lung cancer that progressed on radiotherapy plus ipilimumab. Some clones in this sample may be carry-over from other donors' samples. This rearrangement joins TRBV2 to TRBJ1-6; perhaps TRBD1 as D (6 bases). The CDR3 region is CASKPGQYNSPLHF. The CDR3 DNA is TGTGCCAGCAAACCGGGACAATATAATTCACCCCTCCACTTT.